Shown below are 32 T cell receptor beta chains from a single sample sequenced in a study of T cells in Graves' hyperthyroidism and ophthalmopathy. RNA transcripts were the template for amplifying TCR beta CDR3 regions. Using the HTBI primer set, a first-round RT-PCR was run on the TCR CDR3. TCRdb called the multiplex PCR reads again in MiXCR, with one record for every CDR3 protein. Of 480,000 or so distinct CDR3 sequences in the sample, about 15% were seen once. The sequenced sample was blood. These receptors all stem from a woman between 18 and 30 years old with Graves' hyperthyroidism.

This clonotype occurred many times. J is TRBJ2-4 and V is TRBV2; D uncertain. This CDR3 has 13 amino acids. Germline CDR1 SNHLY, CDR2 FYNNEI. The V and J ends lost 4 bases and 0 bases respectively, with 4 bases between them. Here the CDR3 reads CASSGGAKNIQYF. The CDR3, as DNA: TGTGCCAGCAGTGGGGGAGCCAAAAACATTCAGTACTTC.

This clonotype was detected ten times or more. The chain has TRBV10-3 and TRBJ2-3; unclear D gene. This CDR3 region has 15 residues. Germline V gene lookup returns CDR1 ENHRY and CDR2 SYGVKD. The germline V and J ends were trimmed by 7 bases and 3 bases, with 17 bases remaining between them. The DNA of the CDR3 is TGTGCCATCAAAGGAGCTGTTGTGGGGACAGATACGCAGTATTTT. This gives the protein CAIKGAVVGTDTQYF.

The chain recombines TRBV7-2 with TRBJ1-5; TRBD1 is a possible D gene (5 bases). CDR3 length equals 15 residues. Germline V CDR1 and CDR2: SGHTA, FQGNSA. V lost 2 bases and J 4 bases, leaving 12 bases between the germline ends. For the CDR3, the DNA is TGTGCCAGCAGCTTATCCCTCGGGGGGAATCAGCCCCAGCATTTT. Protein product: CASSLSLGGNQPQHF.

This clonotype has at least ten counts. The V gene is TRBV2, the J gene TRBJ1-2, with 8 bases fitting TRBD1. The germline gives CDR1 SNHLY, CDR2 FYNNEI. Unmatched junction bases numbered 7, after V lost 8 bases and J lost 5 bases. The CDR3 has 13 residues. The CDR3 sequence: CASSGQGRYGYTF. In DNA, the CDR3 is TGTGCCAGCTCCGGACAGGGTCGTTATGGCTACACCTTC.

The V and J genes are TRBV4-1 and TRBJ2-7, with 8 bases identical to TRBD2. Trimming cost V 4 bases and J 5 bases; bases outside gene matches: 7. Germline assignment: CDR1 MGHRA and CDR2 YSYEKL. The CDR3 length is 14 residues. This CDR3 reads CASSPPGRANEQYF. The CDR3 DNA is TGCGCCAGCAGCCCCCCCGGGAGGGCCAACGAGCAGTACTTC.

The chain's CDR3 is CAISESKGKETQYF. The CDR3 bases are TGTGCCATCAGTGAGTCGAAAGGGAAAGAGACCCAGTACTTC. V and J are TRBV10-3 and TRBJ2-5; D is unclear. The V and J ends lost 0 bases and 3 bases respectively, with 8 bases between them. The CDR3 totals 14 residues. CDR1 is ENHRY and CDR2 is SYGVKD in the germline V gene.

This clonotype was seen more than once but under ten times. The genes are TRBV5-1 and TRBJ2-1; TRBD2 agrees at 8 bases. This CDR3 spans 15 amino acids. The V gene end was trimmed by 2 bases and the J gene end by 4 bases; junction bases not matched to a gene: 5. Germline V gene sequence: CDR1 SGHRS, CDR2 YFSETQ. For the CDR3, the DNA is TGCGCCAGCAGCTTAGCGGGAGAAGGGTACAATGAGCAGTTCTTC. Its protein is CASSLAGEGYNEQFF.

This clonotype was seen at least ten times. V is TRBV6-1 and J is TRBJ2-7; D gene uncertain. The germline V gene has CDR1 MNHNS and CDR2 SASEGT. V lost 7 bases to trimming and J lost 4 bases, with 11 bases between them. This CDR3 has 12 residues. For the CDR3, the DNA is TGTGCCAGCAAAGGAACCCCTTACGAGCAGTACTTC. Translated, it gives CASKGTPYEQYF.

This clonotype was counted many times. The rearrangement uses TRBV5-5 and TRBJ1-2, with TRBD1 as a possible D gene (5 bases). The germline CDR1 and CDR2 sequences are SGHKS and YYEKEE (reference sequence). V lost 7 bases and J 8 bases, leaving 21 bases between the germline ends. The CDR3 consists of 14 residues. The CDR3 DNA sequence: TGTGCCAGCCTTCGAAGGGCAGAGGGGCGAGGCTACACCTTC. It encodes CASLRRAEGRGYTF.

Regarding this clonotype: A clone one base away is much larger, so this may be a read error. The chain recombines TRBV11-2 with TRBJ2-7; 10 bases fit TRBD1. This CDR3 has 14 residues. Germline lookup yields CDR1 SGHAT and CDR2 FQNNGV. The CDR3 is CASSPRTGGKEHYF. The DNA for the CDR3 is TGTGCCAGCAGCCCTAGGACAGGGGGGAAGGAGCATTACTTC.

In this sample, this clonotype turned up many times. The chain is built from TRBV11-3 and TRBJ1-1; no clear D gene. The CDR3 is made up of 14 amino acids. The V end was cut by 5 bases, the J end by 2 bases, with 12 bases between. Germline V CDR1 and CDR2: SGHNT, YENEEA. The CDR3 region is CASSPHGLNTEAFF. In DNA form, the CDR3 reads TGTGCCAGCAGCCCCCATGGACTTAACACTGAAGCTTTCTTT.

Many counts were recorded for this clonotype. The CDR3 loop is CASSEVEREADNEQFF. The DNA of the CDR3 is TGTGCCAGCAGTGAGGTTGAGCGGGAGGCCGACAATGAGCAGTTCTTC. This chain connects TRBV12-3 or TRBV12-4 to TRBJ2-1; 9 nucleotides align to TRBD2. CDR3 length: 16 residues. Trimming removed 5 bases from V and 5 bases from J; junction bases left unmatched: 10.

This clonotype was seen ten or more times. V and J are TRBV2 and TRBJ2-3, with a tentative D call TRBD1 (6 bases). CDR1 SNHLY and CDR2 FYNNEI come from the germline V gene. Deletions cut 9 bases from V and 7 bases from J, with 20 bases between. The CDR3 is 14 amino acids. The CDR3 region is CASRQPQGSYTQYF. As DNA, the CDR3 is TGTGCCAGTCGTCAGCCACAGGGTAGCTATACGCAGTATTTT.

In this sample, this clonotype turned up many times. The CDR3 loop is CASTQPPTGTYEQYF. The CDR3 coding sequence is TGTGCCAGCACCCAACCTCCGACAGGTACCTACGAGCAGTACTTC. The chain recombines TRBV6-2 or TRBV6-3 with TRBJ2-7; tentative D call: TRBD1 (6 bases). The CDR3 covers 15 residues. V lost 7 bases and J 2 bases, leaving 18 bases between the germline ends. Germline CDR1 reads MNHEY; CDR2 reads SVGEGT.

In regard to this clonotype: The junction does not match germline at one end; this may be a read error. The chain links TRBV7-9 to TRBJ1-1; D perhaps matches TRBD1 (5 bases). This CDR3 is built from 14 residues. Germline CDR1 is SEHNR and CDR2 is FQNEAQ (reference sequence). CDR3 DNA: TGTGCCAACAGCGATACAGGTTGGGGCGCTGAAGCTTTCTTT. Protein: CANSDTGWGAEAFF.

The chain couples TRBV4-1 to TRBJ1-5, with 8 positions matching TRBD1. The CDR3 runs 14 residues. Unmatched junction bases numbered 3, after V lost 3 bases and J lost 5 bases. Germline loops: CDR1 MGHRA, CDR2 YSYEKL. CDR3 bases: TGCGCCAGCAGCCACCAGGGGGCTGATCAGCCCCAGCATTTT. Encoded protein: CASSHQGADQPQHF.

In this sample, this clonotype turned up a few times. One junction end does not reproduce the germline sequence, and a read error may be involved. CDR3 in amino acids: CASSWGRTSGLGDF. The CDR3 DNA reads as TGTGCCAGCAGCTGGGGTAGAACTAGCGGACTCGGGGACTTC. This chain connects TRBV11-3 to TRBJ2-5, with 8 bases matching TRBD2. Germline values: CDR1 SGHNT, CDR2 YENEEA. This CDR3 is 14 amino acids long. Complete variable domain (other parts from reference TRBV11-3 and TRBJ2-5): EAGVVQSPRYKIIEKKQPVAFWCNPISGHNTLYWYLQNLGQGPELLIRYENEEAVDDSQLPKDRFSAERLKGVDSTLKIQPAELGDSAVYLCASSWGRTSGLGDFGPGTRLLVL.

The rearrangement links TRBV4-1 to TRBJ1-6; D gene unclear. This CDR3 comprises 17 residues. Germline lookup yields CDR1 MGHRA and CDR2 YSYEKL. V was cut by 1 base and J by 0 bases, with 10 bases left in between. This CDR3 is CASSQAATSSYNSPLHF. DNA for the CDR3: TGCGCCAGCAGCCAAGCTGCAACGAGCTCCTATAATTCACCCCTCCACTTT.

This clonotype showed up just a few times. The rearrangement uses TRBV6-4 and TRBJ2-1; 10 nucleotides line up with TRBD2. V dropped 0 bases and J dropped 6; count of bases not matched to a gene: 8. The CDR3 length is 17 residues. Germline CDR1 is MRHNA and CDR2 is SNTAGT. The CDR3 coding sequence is TGTGCCAGCAGTGACTCGACCTCCCTAGCGGGAGCCAATGAGCAGTTCTTC. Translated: CASSDSTSLAGANEQFF.

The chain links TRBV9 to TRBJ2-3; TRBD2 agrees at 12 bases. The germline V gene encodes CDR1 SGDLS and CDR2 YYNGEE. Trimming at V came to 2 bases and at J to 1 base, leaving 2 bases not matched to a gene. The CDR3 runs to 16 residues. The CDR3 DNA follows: TGTGCCAGCAGCGTCCGACTAGCGGGGGGCACAGATACGCAGTATTTT. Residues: CASSVRLAGGTDTQYF.

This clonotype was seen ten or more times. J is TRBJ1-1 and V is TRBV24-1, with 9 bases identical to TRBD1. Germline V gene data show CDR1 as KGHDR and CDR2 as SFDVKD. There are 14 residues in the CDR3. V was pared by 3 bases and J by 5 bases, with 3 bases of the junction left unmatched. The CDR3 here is CATSDTGGATEAFF. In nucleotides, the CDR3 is TGTGCCACCAGTGATACAGGGGGCGCGACTGAAGCTTTCTTT.

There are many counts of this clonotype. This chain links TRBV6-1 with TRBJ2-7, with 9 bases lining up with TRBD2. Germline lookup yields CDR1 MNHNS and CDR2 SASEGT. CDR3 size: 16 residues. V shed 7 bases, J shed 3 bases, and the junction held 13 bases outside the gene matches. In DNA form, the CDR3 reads TGTGCCAGCACCCCACCCCGTAGCGGGAGCGTCTACGAGCAGTACTTC. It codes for CASTPPRSGSVYEQYF.

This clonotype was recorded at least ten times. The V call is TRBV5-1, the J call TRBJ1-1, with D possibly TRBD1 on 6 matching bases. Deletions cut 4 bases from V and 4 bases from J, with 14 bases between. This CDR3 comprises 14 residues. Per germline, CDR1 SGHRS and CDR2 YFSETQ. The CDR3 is CASSRIGGGTEAFF. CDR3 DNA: TGCGCCAGCAGCCGCATAGGGGGAGGCACTGAAGCTTTCTTT.

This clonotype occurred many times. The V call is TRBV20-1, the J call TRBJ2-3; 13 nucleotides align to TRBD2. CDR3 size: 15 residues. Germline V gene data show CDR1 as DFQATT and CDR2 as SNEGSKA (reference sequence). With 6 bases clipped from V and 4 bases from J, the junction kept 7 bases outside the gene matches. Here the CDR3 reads CSALLAGGRADTQYF. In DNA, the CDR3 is TGCAGTGCCCTACTAGCGGGAGGGCGGGCAGATACGCAGTATTTT.

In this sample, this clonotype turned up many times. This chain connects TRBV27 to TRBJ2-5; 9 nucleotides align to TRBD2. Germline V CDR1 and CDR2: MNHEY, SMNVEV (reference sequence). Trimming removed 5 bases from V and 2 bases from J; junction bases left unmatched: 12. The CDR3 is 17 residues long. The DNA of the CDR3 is TGTGCCAGCAGTCTCTCCGGATTAGCGGGGGAACAAGAGACCCAGTACTTC. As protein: CASSLSGLAGEQETQYF.

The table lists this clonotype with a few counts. CDR3 sequence (DNA): TGTGCCAGCAGTGAGTGGTTGAACACTGAAGCTTTCTTT. Translating gives CASSEWLNTEAFF. This rearrangement joins TRBV6-1 to TRBJ1-1; D is ambiguous. The CDR3 runs 13 residues. Trimming shortened V by 3 bases and J by 0 bases, and 5 bases separated the two germline ends. In germline, CDR1 is MNHNS, CDR2 SASEGT.

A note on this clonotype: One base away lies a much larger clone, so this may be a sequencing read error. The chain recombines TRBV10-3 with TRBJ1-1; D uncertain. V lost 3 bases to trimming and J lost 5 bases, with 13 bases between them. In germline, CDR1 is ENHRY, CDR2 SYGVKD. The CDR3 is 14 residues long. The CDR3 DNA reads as TGTGCCATCAGTGAATCTGGCCCCGGAACTGAAGCTTTCTTT. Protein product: CAISESGPGTEAFF.

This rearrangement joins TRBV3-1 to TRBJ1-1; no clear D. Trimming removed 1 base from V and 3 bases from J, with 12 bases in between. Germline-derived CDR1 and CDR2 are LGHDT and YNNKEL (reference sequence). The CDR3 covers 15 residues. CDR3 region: CASSQGALGHTEAFF. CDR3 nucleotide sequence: TGTGCCAGCAGCCAAGGGGCCCTCGGACACACTGAAGCTTTCTTT.

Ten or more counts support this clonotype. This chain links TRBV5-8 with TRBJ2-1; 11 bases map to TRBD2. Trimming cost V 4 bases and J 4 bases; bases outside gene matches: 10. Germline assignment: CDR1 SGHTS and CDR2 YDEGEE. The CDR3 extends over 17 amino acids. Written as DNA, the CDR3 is TGTGCCAGCAGCCCAACTCTAGCGGGAGGAACTTACAATGAGCAGTTCTTC. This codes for CASSPTLAGGTYNEQFF.

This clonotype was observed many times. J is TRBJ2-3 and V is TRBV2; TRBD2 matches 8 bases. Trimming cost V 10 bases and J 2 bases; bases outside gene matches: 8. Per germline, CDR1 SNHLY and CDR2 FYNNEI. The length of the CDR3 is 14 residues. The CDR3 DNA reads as TGTGCCAACATCGGACTAGCACCCACAGATACGCAGTATTTT. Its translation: CANIGLAPTDTQYF.

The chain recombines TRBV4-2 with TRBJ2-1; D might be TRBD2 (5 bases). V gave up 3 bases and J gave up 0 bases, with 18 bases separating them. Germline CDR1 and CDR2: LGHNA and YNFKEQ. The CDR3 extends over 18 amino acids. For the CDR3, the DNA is TGTGCCAGCAGCCACGACGGTGGTACGGAGGACTCCTACAATGAGCAGTTCTTC. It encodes CASSHDGGTEDSYNEQFF.

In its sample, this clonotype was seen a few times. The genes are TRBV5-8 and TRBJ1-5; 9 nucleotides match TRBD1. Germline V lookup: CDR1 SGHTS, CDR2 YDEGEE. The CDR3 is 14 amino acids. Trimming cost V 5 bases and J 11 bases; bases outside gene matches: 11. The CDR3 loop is CASREGTGIMTQHF. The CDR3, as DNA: TGTGCCAGCAGGGAGGGGACAGGGATTATGACCCAGCATTTT.